These 28 T cell receptor beta chains share one sample of origin, sequenced in a study of T cells in localized non-small cell lung cancer. Clones were sequenced by immunoSEQ multiplex PCR, and TCRdb holds only the in-frame ones, with some missing. The table lists about 59,000 clones, roughly 90% of them singletons. The source material was peripheral blood, sampled before any cancer treatment. The receptors here all came from a man between 40 and 70 years old with stage I lung adenocarcinoma.

The V and J genes are TRBV1 and TRBJ2-7; the D call TRBD1 from the table was never checked on the DNA. TRBV1 constitutes a pseudogene. The CDR3 is made up of 17 amino acids. CDR3 amino acids: CTSSQGWTGPPSCEQYF. Written as DNA, the CDR3 is TGCACCAGCAGCCAAGGTTGGACAGGGCCACCCAGTTGCGAGCAGTACTTC.

The V call is TRBV6-1, the J call TRBJ2-7, with a tentative D call TRBD1 (6 bases). V lost 6 bases, J lost 3 bases, and 18 bases lay in between. The CDR3 runs 15 residues. CDR1 and CDR2 from the germline V gene are MNHNS and SASEGT. The CDR3 DNA reads as TGTGCCAGCAGGACCGCAGGGGATCCCTACTACGAGCAGTACTTC. This codes for CASRTAGDPYYEQYF.

The chain has TRBV4-1 and TRBJ1-4; perhaps TRBD1 as D (5 bases). The V end was cut by 0 bases, the J end by 1 base, with 9 bases between. CDR1 is MGHRA and CDR2 is YSYEKL in the germline V gene. The CDR3 covers 16 residues. Written as DNA, the CDR3 is TGCGCCAGCAGCCAAGATACCGGGGGAACTAATGAAAAACTGTTTTTT. It encodes CASSQDTGGTNEKLFF.

The V call is TRBV15, the J call TRBJ2-2; D remains ambiguous. The CDR3 spans 13 residues. Germline assignment: CDR1 LNHNV and CDR2 YYDKDF (reference sequence). V dropped 7 bases and J dropped 2 bases, with 8 bases sitting between them. The CDR3 region has the DNA TGTGCCACCAAGGGTACAAACACCGGGGAGCTGTTTTTT. Its protein product is CATKGTNTGELFF. Drawing the rest from reference TRBV15 and TRBJ2-2, the complete variable domain is DAMVIQNPRYQVTQFGKPVTLSCSQTLNHNVMYWYQQKSSQAPKLLFHYYDKDFNNEADTPDNFQSRRPNTSFCFLDIRSPGLGDTAMYLCATKGTNTGELFFGEGSRLTVL.

The chain couples TRBV7-2 to TRBJ1-2, with TRBD1 matching over 8 bases. The CDR3 runs 16 residues. The V gene end was trimmed by 4 bases and the J gene end by 6 bases; junction bases not matched to a gene: 13. CDR1 and CDR2 from the germline V gene are SGHTA and FQGNSA. CDR3 nucleotide sequence: TGTGCCAGCAGCTCCTCCCGTCGGCAGGGGGCCAATGGCTACACCTTC. The encoded protein is CASSSSRRQGANGYTF.

The chain uses TRBV5-1 and TRBJ2-1, with 12 positions matching TRBD2. The junction had 6 bases not matched to a gene; V was cut back by 0 bases and J by 8 bases. CDR3 size: 16 residues. The germline V gene encodes CDR1 SGHRS and CDR2 YFSETQ. CDR3 coding DNA: TGCGCCAGCAGCTTGGCACTAGCGGGAGGCAGCGATGAGCAGTTCTTC. This codes for CASSLALAGGSDEQFF.

J is TRBJ2-1 and V is TRBV4-3; TRBD2 matches 7 bases. The CDR3 sequence is 14 residues long. Germline V gene data show CDR1 as LGHNA and CDR2 as YSLEER. V lost 0 bases, J lost 10 bases, and 6 bases stayed unmatched. In nucleotides, the CDR3 is TGCGCCAGCAGCCAAGATAAAGGACTAGAGGAGCAGTTCTTC. Its translation is CASSQDKGLEEQFF.

The chain joins TRBV2 to TRBJ2-5; 8 bases are a match to TRBD1. The germline V gene encodes CDR1 SNHLY and CDR2 FYNNEI. There are 15 residues in the CDR3. J was trimmed by 3 bases and V by 6 bases; bases with no gene match: 9. The CDR3 spells CASRQRTGTKETQYF. CDR3 DNA: TGTGCCAGCAGACAGCGGACAGGGACAAAAGAGACCCAGTACTTC.

The chain recombines TRBV6-6 with TRBJ1-2; D is uncertain. The CDR3 has 12 amino acids. Germline CDR1 MNHNY, CDR2 SVGAGI (reference sequence). Between the trimmed V and J ends, which lost 5 bases and 4 bases, there was a span of 8 bases. The CDR3 bases are TGTGCCAGCAGTCCAGAAGTCTATGGCTACACCTTC. Translated, it gives CASSPEVYGYTF.

The chain recombines TRBV5-1 with TRBJ2-1, with 7 bases aligning to TRBD1. The CDR3 is made up of 14 amino acids. Trimming cost V 5 bases and J 3 bases; bases outside gene matches: 5. Germline assignment: CDR1 SGHRS and CDR2 YFSETQ. As DNA, the CDR3 is TGCGCCAGCAGTTTATCAGGGGGCTACAATGAGCAGTTCTTC. Translated, it gives CASSLSGGYNEQFF.

Turning to this clone: The sample contains more than one DNA sequence encoding this CDR3. The chain combines TRBV9 with TRBJ1-1; D ambiguous. The ends were cut back, 0 bases at V and 3 bases at J, with 6 bases in the middle. The CDR3 consists of 13 residues. Germline loops: CDR1 SGDLS, CDR2 YYNGEE. The chain's CDR3 is CASSVGGDTEAFF. DNA for the CDR3: TGTGCCAGCAGCGTAGGGGGTGACACTGAAGCTTTCTTT.

The J gene is TRBJ2-7, the V gene TRBV6-5, with 7 bases lining up with TRBD1. This CDR3 is 13 amino acids long. The germline V gene has CDR1 MNHEY and CDR2 SVGAGI. V was pared by 8 bases and J by 4 bases, with 8 bases of the junction left unmatched. CDR3 in amino acids: CASREGAAYEQYF. Written as DNA, the CDR3 is TGTGCCAGCCGCGAGGGGGCGGCGTACGAGCAGTACTTC.

The chain employs TRBV21-1 and TRBJ2-3; TRBD2, as called in the table, went unchecked against the DNA. TRBV21-1 is flagged as a pseudogene. This CDR3 is 18 amino acids long. The CDR3 is CASMYRLGSTAGTDTQYF. The CDR3 bases are TGTGCCAGCATGTATAGACTAGGAAGCACCGCGGGCACAGATACGCAGTATTTT.

This chain joins TRBV4-2 and TRBJ2-3, with TRBD2 identical over 14 bases. Germline V CDR1 and CDR2: LGHNA, YNFKEQ. The CDR3 sequence is 18 residues long. V dropped 4 bases and J dropped 2; count of bases not matched to a gene: 8. The CDR3 DNA sequence: TGTGCCAGCAGCCCAGGACTAGCGGGAGGCGCGAACACAGATACGCAGTATTTT. It specifies CASSPGLAGGANTDTQYF.

The chain couples TRBV5-1 to TRBJ1-3, with no clear D. The CDR3 is made up of 15 amino acids. Germline V gene sequence: CDR1 SGHRS, CDR2 YFSETQ. V lost 1 base and J lost 1, with 9 bases in between. The CDR3 coding sequence is TGCGCCAGCAGCTTGAACTCCGGGTCTGGAAACACCATATATTTT. Protein: CASSLNSGSGNTIYF.

In DNA form, the CDR3 reads TGTGCCAGCAGATCCCAGGGTTCCACTGAAGCTTTCTTT. It specifies CASRSQGSTEAFF. The J gene is TRBJ1-1, the V gene TRBV11-1; D possibly corresponds to TRBD1 (5 bases). The V and J ends lost 6 bases and 4 bases respectively, with 12 bases between them. Germline assignment: CDR1 SGHAT and CDR2 FQDESV (reference sequence). CDR3 length equals 13 residues.

V usage is TRBV5-1 and J usage is TRBJ1-1; TRBD1 matches at 7 bases. CDR1 is SGHRS, CDR2 YFSETQ, per germline. V dropped 4 bases and J dropped 1; count of bases not matched to a gene: 4. The CDR3 length is 14 residues. The chain's CDR3 is CASSLGQENTEAFF. The CDR3 DNA follows: TGCGCCAGCAGCCTCGGACAGGAGAACACTGAAGCTTTCTTT.

This clone was seen just once. CDR3: CASSPQGPYNEQFF. The CDR3 bases are TGTGCCAGCTCACCACAAGGTCCCTACAATGAGCAGTTCTTC. The chain recombines TRBV18 with TRBJ2-1, with D hard to call. The CDR3 has 14 residues. Germline CDR1 and CDR2: KGHSH and LQKENI. The V end was cut by 1 base, the J end by 2 bases, with 6 bases between.

This chain connects TRBV5-6 to TRBJ2-1; possibly TRBD1 for D (6 bases). Germline V gene sequence: CDR1 SGHDT, CDR2 YYEEEE. The V end lost 0 bases, the J end lost 9 bases, and 13 bases lay between the germline ends. This CDR3 contains 14 residues. The CDR3 spells CASSLGSRGFEQFF. The CDR3 coding sequence is TGTGCCAGCAGCTTGGGGTCCAGGGGATTTGAGCAGTTCTTC.

This clone was seen only a few times. This chain connects TRBV10-3 to TRBJ2-2; D is unresolved. The CDR3 is 13 residues long. V shed 3 bases and J shed 6 bases, with 8 bases lying between them. CDR1 and CDR2 from the germline V gene are ENHRY and SYGVKD. CDR3 protein: CAISDYQAGELFF. The CDR3 region has the DNA TGTGCCATCAGTGACTACCAGGCCGGGGAGCTGTTTTTT.

The V call is TRBV15, the J call TRBJ2-7, with D perhaps assigned TRBD1 or TRBD2 (5 bases each). Germline V lookup: CDR1 LNHNV, CDR2 YYDKDF (reference sequence). The CDR3 extends over 13 amino acids. V lost 1 base and J lost 2, with 6 bases in between. The CDR3 DNA reads TGTGCCACCAGCAGAGGGGACCCCTACGAGCAGTACTTC. Translating gives CATSRGDPYEQYF.

The CDR3 region is CASSFPEQPQHF. For the CDR3, the DNA is TGTGCCAGCAGCTTCCCGGAGCAGCCCCAGCATTTT. V gene TRBV7-2 combines with J gene TRBJ1-5; D call uncertain. With 3 bases removed from V and 7 bases from J, the gap between germline ends came to 7 bases. This CDR3 contains 12 residues. The V gene's germline CDR1 is SGHTA and CDR2 FQGNSA.

V and J are TRBV7-3 and TRBJ1-2, with a weak D call TRBD1 (6 bases). Germline CDR1 SGHTA, CDR2 FQGTGA. Trimming took off 2 bases at V and 4 bases at J, with 8 bases between the two ends. CDR3 length equals 13 residues. DNA for the CDR3: TGTGCCAGCAGCTTAGGGGACATCTATGGCTACACCTTC. Translated, it gives CASSLGDIYGYTF.

This clone was seen only once. The chain links TRBV6-1 to TRBJ2-7; D unresolved. The germline gives CDR1 MNHNS, CDR2 SASEGT. The V and J ends lost 6 bases and 3 bases respectively, with 12 bases between them. CDR3 length: 13 residues. CDR3 residues: CASRASDDYEQYF. The CDR3 region has the DNA TGTGCCAGCAGGGCCTCCGACGACTACGAGCAGTACTTC.

This chain uses TRBV28 with TRBJ1-2; D gene ambiguous. V lost 6 bases and J lost 4, with 9 bases in between. Germline loops: CDR1 MDHEN, CDR2 SYDVKM. This CDR3 has 12 amino acids. The CDR3 loop is CASSLPGYGYTF. CDR3 nucleotide sequence: TGTGCCAGCAGCTTGCCCGGCTATGGCTACACCTTC.

The chain has TRBV4-1 and TRBJ2-6, with TRBD1 matching 8 bases. Trimming removed 0 bases from V and 2 bases from J; junction bases left unmatched: 6. This CDR3 has 18 amino acids. Germline loops: CDR1 MGHRA, CDR2 YSYEKL. The CDR3 spells CASSQEARGHAGANVLTF. CDR3 DNA sequence: TGCGCCAGCAGCCAAGAGGCCAGGGGGCACGCTGGGGCCAACGTCCTGACTTTC.

The genes are TRBV18 and TRBJ1-2; D is unresolved. Germline loops: CDR1 KGHSH, CDR2 LQKENI. The CDR3 consists of 15 residues. V was trimmed by 3 bases and J by 3 bases, leaving 14 bases between them. CDR3 protein: CASSPATRVDYGYTF. CDR3 nucleotide sequence: TGTGCCAGCTCACCGGCTACCCGGGTGGACTATGGCTACACCTTC.

V gene TRBV2 combines with J gene TRBJ2-7, with TRBD2 matching 9 bases. With V trimmed by 4 bases and J by 5 bases, 9 bases remained unmatched. Germline CDR1 is SNHLY and CDR2 is FYNNEI. The CDR3 has 15 residues. CDR3 nucleotide sequence: TGTGCCAGCAGTGTTAGGGGGACTAGCTTCCACGAGCAGTACTTC. This gives the protein CASSVRGTSFHEQYF.